The sequence of this T cell receptor (beta chain) was determined in a study of T cell changes during pregnancy in multiple sclerosis. This CDR3 is built from 14 residues. V dropped 5 bases and J dropped 3 bases, with 13 bases sitting between them. Per the germline V gene, CDR1 is MNHEY and CDR2 is SVGAGI. Profiled with immunoSEQ multiplex PCR; TCRdb holds only in-frame clones, not every one. Counted here are approximately 58,000 clones, around 93% occurring once; the ten biggest clones make up roughly 3%. The rearrangement joins TRBV6-5 to TRBJ1-2; possible D gene TRBD1, 5 bases. Sequencing used peripheral blood, obtained in the second trimester of pregnancy. The source is a female donor in good health, enrolled as a control in a pregnancy study. The DNA for the CDR3 is TGTGCCAGCAGTCCGACAGAATTTCACTATGGCTACACCTTC. Translating gives CASSPTEFHYGYTF.